The clone carrying this T cell receptor (beta chain) was observed at least ten times. Hyperthyroidism patients were newly diagnosed, had disease duration under 2 months, and were aged 18 to 65 years. Isolation of PBMCs was performed on 8.5 to 10 ml fresh peripheral blood. The sample comes from a study of T cells in Graves' hyperthyroidism and ophthalmopathy. RNA transcripts were the template for amplifying TCR beta CDR3 regions. HTBI primers were used for first-round RT-PCR of the TCR CDR3. One entry per CDR3 protein, called by TCRdb with MiXCR from the multiplex PCR reads. The data hold more than 300,000 distinct CDR3 sequences, with approximately 17% observed a single time. This TCR was sampled from a woman aged 25 to 45 with Graves' hyperthyroidism that later progressed to Graves' ophthalmopathy. The source material was blood.

CDR3 loop: CASSSSAGSYEQYF. The CDR3 DNA sequence: TGTGCCAGCAGCTCTAGCGCCGGCTCCTACGAGCAGTACTTC. The chain carries TRBV7-9 and TRBJ2-7; the D gene is possibly TRBD2 (6 bases). Germline V gene sequence: CDR1 SEHNR, CDR2 FQNEAQ (reference sequence). Between the trimmed V and J ends, which lost 4 bases and 0 bases, there was a span of 10 bases. The CDR3 loop spans 14 amino acids.